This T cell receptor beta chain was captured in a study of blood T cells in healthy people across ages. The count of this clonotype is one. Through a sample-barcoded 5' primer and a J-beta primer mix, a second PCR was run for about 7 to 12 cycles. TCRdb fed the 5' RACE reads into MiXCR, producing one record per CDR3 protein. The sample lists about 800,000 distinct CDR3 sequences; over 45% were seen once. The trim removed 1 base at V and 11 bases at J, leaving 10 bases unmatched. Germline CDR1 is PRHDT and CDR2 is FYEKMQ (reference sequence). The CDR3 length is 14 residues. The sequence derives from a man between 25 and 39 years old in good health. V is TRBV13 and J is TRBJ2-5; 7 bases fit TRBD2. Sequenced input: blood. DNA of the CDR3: TGTGCCAGCAGCTTAGCAACTAAAACCGGGGGGCAGTACTTC. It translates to CASSLATKTGGQYF. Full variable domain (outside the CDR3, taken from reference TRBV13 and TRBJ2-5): AAGVIQSPRHLIKEKRETATLKCYPIPRHDTVYWYQQGPGQDPQFLISFYEKMQSDKGSIPDRFSAQQFSDYHSELNMSSLELGDSALYFCASSLATKTGGQYFGPGTRLLVL.